This T cell receptor (beta chain) appears in the sequencing data of a study of post-analysis software for immune sequencing data. Overall study results and limits: The study found significantly lower normalized Chao1 diversity in multiple sclerosis patients than in controls. TRBV segments more frequent in patients than in controls numbered roughly 5 and included TRBV5-6, TRBV5-1 and TRBV20-1.

This clonotype was picked up one time. No antigen is known for it. CDR1 is SGHTA, CDR2 FQGNSA, per germline. V lost 8 bases and J lost 1, with 12 bases in between. The CDR3 spans 13 residues. cDNA libraries of TCR beta carried unique molecular identifiers. TCRdb used MiXCR to reprocess the PCR reads, holding one entry per CDR3 protein. The table has approximately 660,000 distinct CDR3 sequences, roughly three fifths seen once. Sequencing was carried out using blood. The chain recombines TRBV7-2 with TRBJ2-7; TRBD1 might be the D (5 bases). This TCR was sampled from a girl aged 2 to 10 with multiple sclerosis. The CDR3 DNA reads TGTGCCAGCGCAGCAGGGCCATCCTACGAGCAGTACTTC. Amino acids: CASAAGPSYEQYF.